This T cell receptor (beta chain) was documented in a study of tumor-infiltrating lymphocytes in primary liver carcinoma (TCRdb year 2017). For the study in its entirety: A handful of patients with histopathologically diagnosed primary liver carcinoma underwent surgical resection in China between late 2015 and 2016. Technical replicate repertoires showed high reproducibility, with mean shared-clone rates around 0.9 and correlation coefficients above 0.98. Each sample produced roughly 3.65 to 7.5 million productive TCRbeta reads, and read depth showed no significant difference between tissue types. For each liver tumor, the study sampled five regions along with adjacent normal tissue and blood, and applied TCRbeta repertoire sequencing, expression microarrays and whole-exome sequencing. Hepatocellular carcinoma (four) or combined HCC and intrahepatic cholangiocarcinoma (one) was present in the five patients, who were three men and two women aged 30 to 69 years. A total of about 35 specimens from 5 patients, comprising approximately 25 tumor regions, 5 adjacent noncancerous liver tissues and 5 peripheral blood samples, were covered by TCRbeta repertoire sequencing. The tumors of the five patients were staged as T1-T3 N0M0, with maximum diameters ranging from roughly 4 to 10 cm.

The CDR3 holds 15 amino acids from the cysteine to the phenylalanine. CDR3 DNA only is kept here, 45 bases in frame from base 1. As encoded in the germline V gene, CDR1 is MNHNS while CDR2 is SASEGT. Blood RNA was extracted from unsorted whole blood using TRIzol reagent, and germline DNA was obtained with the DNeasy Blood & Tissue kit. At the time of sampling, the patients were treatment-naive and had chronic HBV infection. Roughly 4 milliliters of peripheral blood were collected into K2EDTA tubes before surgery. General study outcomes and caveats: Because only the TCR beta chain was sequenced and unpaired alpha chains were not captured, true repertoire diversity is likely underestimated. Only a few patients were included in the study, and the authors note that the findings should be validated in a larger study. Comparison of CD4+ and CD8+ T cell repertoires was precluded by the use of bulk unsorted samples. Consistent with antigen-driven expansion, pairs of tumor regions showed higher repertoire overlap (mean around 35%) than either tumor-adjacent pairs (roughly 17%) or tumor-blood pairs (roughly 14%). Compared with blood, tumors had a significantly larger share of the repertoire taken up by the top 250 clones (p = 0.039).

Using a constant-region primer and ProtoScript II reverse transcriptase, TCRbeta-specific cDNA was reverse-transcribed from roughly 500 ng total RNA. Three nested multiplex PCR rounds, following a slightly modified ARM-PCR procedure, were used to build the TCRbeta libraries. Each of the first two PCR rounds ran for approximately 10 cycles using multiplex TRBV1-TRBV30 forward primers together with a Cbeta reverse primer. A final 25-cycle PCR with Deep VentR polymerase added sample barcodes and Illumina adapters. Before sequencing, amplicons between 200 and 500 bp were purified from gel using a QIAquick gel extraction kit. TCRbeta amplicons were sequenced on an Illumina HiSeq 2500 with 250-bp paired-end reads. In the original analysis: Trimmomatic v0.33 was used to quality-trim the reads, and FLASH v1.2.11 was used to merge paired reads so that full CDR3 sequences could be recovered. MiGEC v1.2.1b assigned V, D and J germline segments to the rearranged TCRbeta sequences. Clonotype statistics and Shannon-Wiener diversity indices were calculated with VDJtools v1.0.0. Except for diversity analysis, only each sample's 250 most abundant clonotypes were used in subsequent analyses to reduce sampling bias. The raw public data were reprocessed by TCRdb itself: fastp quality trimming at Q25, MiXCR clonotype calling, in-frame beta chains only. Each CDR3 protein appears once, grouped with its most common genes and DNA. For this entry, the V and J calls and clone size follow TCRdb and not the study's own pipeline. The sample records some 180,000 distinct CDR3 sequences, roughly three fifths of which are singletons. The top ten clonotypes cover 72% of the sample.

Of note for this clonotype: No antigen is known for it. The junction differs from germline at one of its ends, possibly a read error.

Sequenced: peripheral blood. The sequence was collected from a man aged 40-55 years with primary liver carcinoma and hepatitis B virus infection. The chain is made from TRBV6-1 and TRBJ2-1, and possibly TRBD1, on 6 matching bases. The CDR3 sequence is CASKYQGTSYNEHFF. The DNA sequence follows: TGTGCCAGCAAGTATCAGGGGACCTCCTACAATGAGCACTTCTTC.